These 29 T cell receptor beta chains were sequenced from one sample in a study of CD8 T cells in Susac syndrome. A quantity of roughly 0.5 to 1 ug RNA underwent reverse transcription using random hexamers. MiXCR was run by TCRdb on the immunoSEQ multiplex PCR reads, yielding one entry per CDR3 protein. The table lists 200,000 to 250,000 distinct CDR3 sequences, approximately 95% of them singletons. The source material was CD4+ T cells from PBMCs. The receptors derive from a human donor with multiple sclerosis.

The rearrangement links TRBV30 to TRBJ1-5; D unclear. The CDR3 totals 13 residues. The germline V gene has CDR1 GTSNPN and CDR2 SVGIG (reference sequence). V shed 0 bases and J shed 4 bases, with 7 bases lying between them. In DNA, the CDR3 is TGTGCCTGGAGTGTAGGCGGAAATCAGCCCCAGCATTTT. Its protein is CAWSVGGNQPQHF.

The V call is TRBV2, the J call TRBJ1-5; D perhaps matches TRBD1 (6 bases). The CDR3 contains 15 residues. Between the trimmed V and J ends, which lost 8 bases and 0 bases, there was a span of 14 bases. Germline V lookup: CDR1 SNHLY, CDR2 FYNNEI. The CDR3 loop is CASRSGQYSNQPQHF. CDR3 DNA sequence: TGTGCCAGCCGGTCGGGACAATATAGCAATCAGCCCCAGCATTTT.

V and J are TRBV3-1 and TRBJ2-1, with D unresolved. Germline V gene lookup returns CDR1 LGHDT and CDR2 YNNKEL (reference sequence). There are 14 residues in the CDR3. Deletions cut 3 bases from V and 6 bases from J, with 12 bases between. As DNA, the CDR3 is TGTGCCAGCAGCCATACCAGGAGAGGCAATGAGCAGTTCTTC. Protein: CASSHTRRGNEQFF.

This clonotype occurred once. This chain connects TRBV30 to TRBJ1-5; 8 bases line up with TRBD1. V dropped 7 bases and J dropped 6; count of bases not matched to a gene: 14. The germline V gene encodes CDR1 GTSNPN and CDR2 SVGIG (reference sequence). There are 15 residues in the CDR3. CDR3 protein: CAFTRAQGVGQPQHF. The CDR3 region has the DNA TGTGCCTTCACACGGGCACAGGGGGTGGGTCAGCCCCAGCATTTT.

With respect to this clonotype: No conserved phenylalanine or tryptophan ends this CDR3, so it is likely a read error. This sequence joins TRBV2 and TRBJ2-3, with 11 positions matching TRBD2. Germline CDR1 and CDR2: SNHLY and FYNNEI. The CDR3 runs 16 residues. With 6 bases clipped from V and 3 bases from J, the junction kept 8 bases outside the gene matches. The CDR3 DNA reads TGTGCCAGCAGGCCCGGGACTAGCGGTCCAACAGATACGCAGTATCTT. Protein sequence: CASRPGTSGPTDTQYL.

The chain links TRBV20-1 to TRBJ2-2; possibly TRBD2 for D (5 bases). With 4 bases removed from V and 5 bases from J, the gap between germline ends came to 8 bases. Germline CDR1 is DFQATT and CDR2 is SNEGSKA (reference sequence). This CDR3 has 12 residues. The CDR3 spells CSAISGTGELFF. The CDR3 DNA follows: TGCAGTGCTATCTCGGGGACCGGGGAGCTGTTTTTT.

V usage is TRBV21-1 and J usage is TRBJ2-5; the D segment call TRBD2 is taken from the table without a DNA check. TRBV21-1 counts as a pseudogene. CDR3 length: 14 amino acids. CDR3: CASSNRSSSETQYF. CDR3 bases: TGTGCCAGCAGCAATAGGTCTAGCTCAGAGACCCAGTACTTC.

The table lists this clonotype with a count of one. The J gene is TRBJ2-3, the V gene TRBV24-1; TRBD1 matches at 7 bases. V lost 4 bases to trimming and J lost 1 base; unmatched junction nucleotides: 4. Germline V lookup: CDR1 KGHDR, CDR2 SFDVKD. The CDR3 has 15 amino acids. This chain's CDR3 is CATSDTGQGTDTQYF. In DNA form, the CDR3 reads TGTGCCACCAGTGACACAGGACAGGGCACAGATACGCAGTATTTT.

The CDR3: CASSRLYGSGYTF. The CDR3 DNA reads as TGTGCCAGCAGTAGACTCTACGGGAGTGGCTACACCTTC. The chain uses TRBV25-1 and TRBJ1-2; D not resolved. V lost 5 bases and J 7 bases, leaving 14 bases between the germline ends. The length of the CDR3 is 13 residues. CDR1 MGHDK and CDR2 SYGVNS come from the germline V gene.

This chain uses TRBV20-1 with TRBJ1-1; maybe TRBD1 (5 bases). Germline V gene data show CDR1 as DFQATT and CDR2 as SNEGSKA (reference sequence). This CDR3 has 13 residues. V shed 1 base and J shed 1 base, with 7 bases lying between them. This CDR3 reads CSARATGNTEAFF. As DNA, the CDR3 is TGCAGTGCTAGAGCTACAGGGAACACTGAAGCTTTCTTT.

The J gene is TRBJ2-7, the V gene TRBV30; no firm D call. The germline gives CDR1 GTSNPN, CDR2 SVGIG (reference sequence). CDR3 length: 11 residues. V lost 3 bases, J lost 2 bases, and 5 bases lay in between. The CDR3 region is CAWSEAYEQYF. DNA for the CDR3: TGTGCCTGGAGCGAGGCCTACGAGCAGTACTTC. Using reference TRBV30 and TRBJ2-7 for the parts outside the CDR3, the full variable domain is SQTIHQWPATLVQPVGSPLSLECTVEGTSNPNLYWYRQAAGRGLQLLFYSVGIGQISSEVPQNLSASRPQDRQFILSSKKLLLSDSGFYLCAWSEAYEQYFGPGTRLTVT.

The rearrangement joins TRBV9 to TRBJ2-5; a possible D gene is TRBD2 (6 bases). Deletions cut 3 bases from V and 5 bases from J, with 14 bases between. CDR1 is SGDLS and CDR2 is YYNGEE in the germline V gene. The CDR3 runs to 14 residues. In nucleotides, the CDR3 is TGTGCCAGCAGCGCTCCGGGACTGCACGAGACCCAGTACTTC. Protein sequence: CASSAPGLHETQYF. Based on the CDR3 plus reference TRBV9 and TRBJ2-5, the full variable domain is DSGVTQTPKHLITATGQRVTLRCSPRSGDLSVYWYQQSLDQGLQFLIQYYNGEERAKGNILERFSAQQFPDLHSELNLSSLELGDSALYFCASSAPGLHETQYFGPGTRLLVL.

The gene calls are TRBV12-3 or TRBV12-4 and TRBJ1-6, with 9 bases identical to TRBD1. The CDR3 consists of 15 residues. V shed 5 bases, J shed 7 bases, and the junction held 6 bases outside the gene matches. CDR3 sequence (DNA): TGTGCCAGCAGTCCCCAGACAGGGGGGAATTCACCCCTCCACTTT. This translates into CASSPQTGGNSPLHF.

V is TRBV19 and J is TRBJ2-7; 7 bases align to TRBD1. V lost 7 bases to trimming and J lost 3 bases; unmatched junction nucleotides: 6. The length of the CDR3 is 13 residues. Germline V lookup: CDR1 LNHDA, CDR2 SQIVND (reference sequence). CDR3 in amino acids: CASKKAGGYEQYF. In nucleotides, the CDR3 is TGTGCCAGTAAAAAGGCAGGGGGCTACGAGCAGTACTTC.

The rearrangement joins TRBV20-1 to TRBJ1-2; 9 bases match TRBD1. CDR1 and CDR2 from the germline V gene are DFQATT and SNEGSKA (reference sequence). CDR3 length: 14 amino acids. Trimming at V came to 3 bases and at J to 8 bases, leaving 10 bases not matched to a gene. The CDR3 coding sequence is TGCAGTGCTAGGATGGCAGACAGGGGGAAGGGCTACACCTTC. It encodes CSARMADRGKGYTF.

This chain joins TRBV14 and TRBJ2-7; D gene ambiguous. The CDR3 has 14 residues. The germline CDR1 and CDR2 sequences are SGHDN and FVKESK. Trimming removed 2 bases at V and 3 bases at J, with 11 bases between. In nucleotides, the CDR3 is TGTGCCAGCAGCCAACCCGGACGAGACTACGAGCAGTACTTC. This translates into CASSQPGRDYEQYF.

V and J are TRBV6-1 and TRBJ2-3, with 7 bases that match TRBD2. V dropped 6 bases and J dropped 0; count of bases not matched to a gene: 9. The germline V gene encodes CDR1 MNHNS and CDR2 SASEGT. This CDR3 region has 16 residues. The CDR3: CASRARGTISTDTQYF. The CDR3 bases are TGTGCCAGCAGGGCCAGAGGGACTATCAGCACAGATACGCAGTATTTT.

The chain employs TRBV27 and TRBJ2-7, with 8 bases matching TRBD2. Germline trimming cut 0 bases from V and 6 bases from J; bases unmatched to any gene: 4. The CDR3 consists of 14 residues. Germline CDR1 MNHEY, CDR2 SMNVEV (reference sequence). Here the CDR3 DNA reads TGTGCCAGCAGTTTATCCCCCCGGGAGGGCGAGCAGTACTTC. This codes for CASSLSPREGEQYF.

This chain connects TRBV4-1 to TRBJ1-1; D is perhaps TRBD1 (5 bases). The germline gives CDR1 MGHRA, CDR2 YSYEKL. The V gene lost 3 bases and the J gene lost 3 bases, with 14 bases spanning the gap. The CDR3 spans 15 residues. For the CDR3, the DNA is TGCGCCAGCAGCCAGGGTTGGGGCACGGACACTGAAGCTTTCTTT. Its translation is CASSQGWGTDTEAFF.

The V gene is TRBV20-1, the J gene TRBJ1-2; 7 bases map to TRBD1. The V gene end was trimmed by 6 bases and the J gene end by 8 bases; junction bases not matched to a gene: 12. The CDR3 consists of 13 residues. CDR1 DFQATT and CDR2 SNEGSKA come from the germline V gene (reference sequence). CDR3 bases: TGCAGTGCCTTAGGACAGGCCGTAATGGGCTACACCTTC. This codes for CSALGQAVMGYTF.

The CDR3 protein is CASRQDNNQPQHF. For the CDR3, the DNA is TGTGCCAGCAGGCAGGACAACAATCAGCCCCAGCATTTT. The chain couples TRBV28 to TRBJ1-5; a possible D gene is TRBD1 (5 bases). V was pared by 6 bases and J by 3 bases, with 9 bases between. The CDR3 is 13 residues long. The germline V gene encodes CDR1 MDHEN and CDR2 SYDVKM. Full variable domain (remainder filled in from reference TRBV28 and TRBJ1-5): DVKVTQSSRYLVKRTGEKVFLECVQDMDHENMFWYRQDPGLGLRLIYFSYDVKMKEKGDIPEGYSVSREKKERFSLILESASTNQTSMYLCASRQDNNQPQHFGDGTRLSIL.

The chain uses TRBV6-5 and TRBJ1-1, with 7 bases matching TRBD1. V gave up 6 bases and J gave up 4 bases; unmatched junction bases: 8. CDR3 length equals 14 residues. Germline assignment: CDR1 MNHEY and CDR2 SVGAGI. CDR3 loop: CASRIDRAPTEAFF. The CDR3 nucleotides read TGTGCCAGCAGAATAGACAGGGCGCCCACTGAAGCTTTCTTT.

The chain couples TRBV27 to TRBJ2-1, with D perhaps matching TRBD1 (5 bases). This CDR3 contains 16 residues. Looked up from germline, CDR1 is MNHEY and CDR2 is SMNVEV (reference sequence). Trimming took 3 bases from V and 2 from J, leaving 14 bases between them. CDR3 region: CASSLQGKGAYNEQFF. The CDR3 DNA reads TGTGCCAGCAGTTTGCAGGGAAAGGGTGCCTACAATGAGCAGTTCTTC.

The V gene is TRBV30, the J gene TRBJ2-5; 7 nucleotides agree with TRBD2. The CDR3 loop spans 12 amino acids. Germline V CDR1 and CDR2: GTSNPN, SVGIG (reference sequence). V lost 4 bases and J lost 3; bases outside the gene matches: 2. As DNA, the CDR3 is TGTGCCTGGAACCTAGCGGAAGAGACCCAGTACTTC. Residues: CAWNLAEETQYF.

The chain employs TRBV12-3 or TRBV12-4 and TRBJ2-5, with a weak D call TRBD1 (5 bases). Trimming cost V 7 bases and J 7 bases, with 16 bases left between them. The CDR3 has 13 residues. The CDR3 DNA reads TGTGCCAGCACCTCAGGGATCGTCGGGACCCAGTACTTC. It yields the protein CASTSGIVGTQYF.

In its sample, this clonotype was seen once. The rearrangement links TRBV20-1 to TRBJ2-1; D is unclear. V shed 8 bases and J shed 2 bases, with 7 bases lying between them. This CDR3 is 11 amino acids long. Germline CDR1 DFQATT, CDR2 SNEGSKA (reference sequence). The chain's CDR3 is CSKGTYNEQFF. The DNA of the CDR3 is TGCAGTAAAGGGACCTACAATGAGCAGTTCTTC.

V is TRBV6-5 and J is TRBJ2-1, with 8 bases fitting TRBD2. The CDR3 contains 16 residues. Per the germline V gene, CDR1 is MNHEY and CDR2 is SVGAGI. J was trimmed by 5 bases and V by 5 bases; bases with no gene match: 11. This CDR3 reads CASSLRSAGGHNEQFF. The CDR3, as DNA: TGTGCCAGCAGTCTACGGTCTGCGGGGGGCCACAATGAGCAGTTCTTC.

The gene calls are TRBV30 and TRBJ1-4; a possible D gene is TRBD1 (5 bases). This CDR3 is built from 13 residues. Germline V gene lookup returns CDR1 GTSNPN and CDR2 SVGIG (reference sequence). The CDR3 DNA follows: TGTGCTTGGGCGTGGGGGTCTAATGAAAAACTGTTTTTT. Translated: CAWAWGSNEKLFF.

CDR3 bases: TGTGCCATCAGTGGGTCCGGGACGGACTATGGCTACACCTTC. Protein sequence: CAISGSGTDYGYTF. The rearrangement links TRBV10-3 to TRBJ1-2, with a weak D call TRBD1 (5 bases). Trimming pared 4 bases from V and 3 bases from J, leaving 12 bases between. The germline gives CDR1 ENHRY, CDR2 SYGVKD. The CDR3 contains 14 residues.